This T cell receptor (beta chain) was captured by sequencing in a study of T cell repertoires in cytomegalovirus infection. As for the study in general: Through public TCR beta signatures, both CMV infection and matching HLA type were indicated.

This CDR3 spans 17 amino acids. V was pared by 5 bases and J by 1 base, with 12 bases of the junction left unmatched. The V gene's germline CDR1 is SGHVS and CDR2 FNYEAQ. There are many counts of this clonotype. MiXCR, applied by TCRdb to the reads, yields one record per CDR3 protein. The sample lists 500,000 or so distinct CDR3 sequences, 15% to 20% occurring once. The chain is built from TRBV7-6 and TRBJ1-2, with 8 bases fitting TRBD1. The sequenced sample was CD8+ T cells from PBMCs. The sequence was collected from a human donor in good health (CMV status not recorded). Some clones in this sample may be carry-over from other donors' samples. This chain's CDR3 is CASSPRGPAKVNYGYTF. The CDR3 DNA reads TGTGCCAGCAGCCCCAGGGGGCCCGCAAAAGTTAACTATGGCTACACCTTC.